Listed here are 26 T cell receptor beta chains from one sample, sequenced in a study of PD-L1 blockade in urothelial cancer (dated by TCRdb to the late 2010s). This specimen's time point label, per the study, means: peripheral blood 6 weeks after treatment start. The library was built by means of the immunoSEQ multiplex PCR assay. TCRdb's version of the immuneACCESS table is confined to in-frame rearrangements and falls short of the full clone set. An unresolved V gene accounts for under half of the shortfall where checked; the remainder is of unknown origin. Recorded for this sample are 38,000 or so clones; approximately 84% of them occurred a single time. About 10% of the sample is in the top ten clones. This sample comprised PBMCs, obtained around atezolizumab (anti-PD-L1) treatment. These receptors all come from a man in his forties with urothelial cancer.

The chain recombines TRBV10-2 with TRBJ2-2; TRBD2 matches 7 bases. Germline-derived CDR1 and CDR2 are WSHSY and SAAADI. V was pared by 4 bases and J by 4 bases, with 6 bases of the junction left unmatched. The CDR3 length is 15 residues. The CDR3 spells CASSVPSGSTGELFF. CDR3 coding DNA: TGCGCCAGCAGTGTTCCTAGCGGTAGCACCGGGGAGCTGTTTTTT.

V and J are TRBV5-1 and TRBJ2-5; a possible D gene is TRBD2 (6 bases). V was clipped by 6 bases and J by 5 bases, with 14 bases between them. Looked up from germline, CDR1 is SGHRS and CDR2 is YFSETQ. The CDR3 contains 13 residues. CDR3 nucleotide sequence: TGCGCCAGCACCCCGTCGGGAGTCGAGACCCAGTACTTC. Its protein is CASTPSGVETQYF. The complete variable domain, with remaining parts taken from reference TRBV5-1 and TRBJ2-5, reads KAGVTQTPRYLIKTRGQQVTLSCSPISGHRSVSWYQQTPGQGLQFLFEYFSETQRNKGNFPGRFSGRQFSNSRSEMNVSTLELGDSALYLCASTPSGVETQYFGPGTRLLVL.

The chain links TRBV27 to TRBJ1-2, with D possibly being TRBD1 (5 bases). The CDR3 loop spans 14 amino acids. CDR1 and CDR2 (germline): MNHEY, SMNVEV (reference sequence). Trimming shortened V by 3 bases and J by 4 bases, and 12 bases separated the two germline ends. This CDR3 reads CASSFRGGVYGYTF. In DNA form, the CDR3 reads TGTGCCAGCAGTTTCCGGGGGGGAGTCTATGGCTACACCTTC.

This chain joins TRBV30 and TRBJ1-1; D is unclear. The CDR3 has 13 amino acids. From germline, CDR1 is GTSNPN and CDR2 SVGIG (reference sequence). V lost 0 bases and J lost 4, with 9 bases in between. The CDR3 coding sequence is TGTGCCTGGAGTGTTCTGAGTGGCACTGAAGCTTTCTTT. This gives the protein CAWSVLSGTEAFF.

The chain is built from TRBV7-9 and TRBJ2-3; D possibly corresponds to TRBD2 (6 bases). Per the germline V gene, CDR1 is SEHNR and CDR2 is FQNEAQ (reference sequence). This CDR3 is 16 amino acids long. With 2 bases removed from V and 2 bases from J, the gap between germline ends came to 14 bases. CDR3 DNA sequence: TGTGCCAGCAGCTTACGAAGCGGGCCGAACACAGATACGCAGTATTTT. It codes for CASSLRSGPNTDTQYF. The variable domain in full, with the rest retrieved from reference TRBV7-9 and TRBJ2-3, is DTGVSQNPRHKITKRGQNVTFRCDPISEHNRLYWYRQTLGQGPEFLTYFQNEAQLEKSRLLSDRFSAERPKGSFSTLEIQRTEQGDSAMYLCASSLRSGPNTDTQYFGPGTRLTVL.

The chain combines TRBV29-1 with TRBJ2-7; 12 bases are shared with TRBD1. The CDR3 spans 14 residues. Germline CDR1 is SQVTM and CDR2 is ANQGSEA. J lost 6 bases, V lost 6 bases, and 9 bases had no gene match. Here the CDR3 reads CSVGTGGDSGEQYF. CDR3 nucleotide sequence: TGCAGCGTCGGGACAGGGGGCGACTCGGGCGAGCAGTACTTC.

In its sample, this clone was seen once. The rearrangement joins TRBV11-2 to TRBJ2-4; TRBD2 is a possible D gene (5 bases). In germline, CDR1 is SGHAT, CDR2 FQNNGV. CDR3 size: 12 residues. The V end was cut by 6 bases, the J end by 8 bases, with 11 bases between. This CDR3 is CASSFAGDIQYF. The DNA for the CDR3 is TGTGCCAGCAGTTTCGCCGGGGACATTCAGTACTTC.

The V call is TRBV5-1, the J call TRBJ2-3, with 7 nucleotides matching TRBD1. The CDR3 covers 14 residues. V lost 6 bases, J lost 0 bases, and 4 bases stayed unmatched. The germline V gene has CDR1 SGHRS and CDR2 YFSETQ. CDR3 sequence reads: CASIGGASTDTQYF. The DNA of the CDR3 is TGCGCCAGCATAGGGGGCGCTAGCACAGATACGCAGTATTTT.

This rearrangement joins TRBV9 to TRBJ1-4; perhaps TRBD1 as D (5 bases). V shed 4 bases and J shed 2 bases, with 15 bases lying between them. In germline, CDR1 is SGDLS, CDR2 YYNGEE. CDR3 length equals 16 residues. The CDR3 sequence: CASSPTGARTNEKLFF. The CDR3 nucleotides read TGTGCCAGCAGCCCGACTGGGGCTCGCACTAATGAAAAACTGTTTTTT.

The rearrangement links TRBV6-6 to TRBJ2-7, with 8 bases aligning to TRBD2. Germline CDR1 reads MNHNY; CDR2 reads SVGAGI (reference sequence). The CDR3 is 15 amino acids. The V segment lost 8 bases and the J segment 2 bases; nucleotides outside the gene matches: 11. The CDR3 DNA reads TGTGCCAGCGAGCGAGCGGGAGTTAGGACCTACGAGCAGTACTTC. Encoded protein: CASERAGVRTYEQYF.

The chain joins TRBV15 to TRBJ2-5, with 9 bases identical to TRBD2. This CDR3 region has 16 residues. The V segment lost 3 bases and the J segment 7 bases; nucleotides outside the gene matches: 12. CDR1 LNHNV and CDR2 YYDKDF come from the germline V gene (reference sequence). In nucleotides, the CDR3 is TGTGCCACCAGCAGTGAACCCGGGACTAGCTTTGCGACCCAGTACTTC. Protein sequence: CATSSEPGTSFATQYF.

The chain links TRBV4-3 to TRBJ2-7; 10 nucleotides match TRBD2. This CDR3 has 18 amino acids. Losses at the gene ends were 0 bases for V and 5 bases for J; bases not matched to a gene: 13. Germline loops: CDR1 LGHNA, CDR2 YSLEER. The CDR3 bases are TGCGCCAGCAGCCAAGATGGGGAAGCGGGAGGGCCTTGGAACGAGCAGTACTTC. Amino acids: CASSQDGEAGGPWNEQYF.

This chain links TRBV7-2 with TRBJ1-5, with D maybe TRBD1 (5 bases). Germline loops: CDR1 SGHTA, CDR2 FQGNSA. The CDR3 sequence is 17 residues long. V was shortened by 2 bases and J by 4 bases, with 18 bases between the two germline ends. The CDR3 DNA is TGTGCCAGCAGCTTAAATGGGGGGGGACGGGGAAATCAGCCCCAGCATTTT. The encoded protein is CASSLNGGGRGNQPQHF.

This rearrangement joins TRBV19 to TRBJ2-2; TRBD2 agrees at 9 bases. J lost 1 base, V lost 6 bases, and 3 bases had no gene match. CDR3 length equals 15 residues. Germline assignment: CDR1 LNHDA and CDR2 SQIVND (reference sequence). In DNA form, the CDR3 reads TGTGCCAGTAGGATGACTAGCGGGAACACCGGGGAGCTGTTTTTT. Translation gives CASRMTSGNTGELFF.

For the CDR3, the DNA is TGTGCCAGCAGCTGGGGACTGGGTAACTACGAGCAGTACTTC. Translation gives CASSWGLGNYEQYF. The chain has TRBV7-2 and TRBJ2-7; D might be TRBD2 (6 bases). Germline lookup yields CDR1 SGHTA and CDR2 FQGNSA. The CDR3 contains 14 residues. V was cut by 4 bases and J by 3 bases, with 13 bases left in between.

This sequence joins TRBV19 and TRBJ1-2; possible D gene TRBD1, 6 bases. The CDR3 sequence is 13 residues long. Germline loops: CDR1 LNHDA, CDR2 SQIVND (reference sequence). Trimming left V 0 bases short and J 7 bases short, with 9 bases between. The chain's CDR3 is CASSIDARGGYTF. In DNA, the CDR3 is TGTGCCAGTAGTATAGATGCCAGGGGTGGCTACACCTTC.

The CDR3 DNA reads as TGTGCCAGTAGTATAGGGGGCCTCTCACGCTCCTACAATGAGCAGTTCTTC. The encoded protein is CASSIGGLSRSYNEQFF. The rearrangement links TRBV19 to TRBJ2-1; maybe TRBD1 (5 bases). V was cut by 1 base and J by 0 bases, with 13 bases left in between. The CDR3 is 17 residues long. Germline V gene sequence: CDR1 LNHDA, CDR2 SQIVND (reference sequence).

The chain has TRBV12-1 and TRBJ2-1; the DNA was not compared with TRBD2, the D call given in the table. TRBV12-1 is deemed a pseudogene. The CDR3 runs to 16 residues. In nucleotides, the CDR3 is TGTGCCATCCTCAGAGAAGCGGGAGTCTCCTACAATGAGCAGTTCTTC. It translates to CAILREAGVSYNEQFF.

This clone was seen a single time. CDR3 loop: CATRDPGQGARVGYTF. CDR3 nucleotides: TGTGCCACCAGAGATCCGGGACAGGGGGCGCGAGTTGGCTACACCTTC. V gene TRBV15 combines with J gene TRBJ1-2; TRBD1 agrees at 12 bases. The V segment lost 6 bases and the J segment 7 bases; nucleotides outside the gene matches: 12. This CDR3 is 16 amino acids long. The germline V gene encodes CDR1 LNHNV and CDR2 YYDKDF (reference sequence).

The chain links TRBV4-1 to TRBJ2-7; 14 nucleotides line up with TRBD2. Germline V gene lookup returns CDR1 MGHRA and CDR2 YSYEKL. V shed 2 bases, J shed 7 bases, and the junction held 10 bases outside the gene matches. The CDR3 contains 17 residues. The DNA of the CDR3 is TGCGCCAGCAGCCAACACCGAGGACTAGCGGGAGGAAGTGAGCAGTACTTC. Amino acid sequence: CASSQHRGLAGGSEQYF.

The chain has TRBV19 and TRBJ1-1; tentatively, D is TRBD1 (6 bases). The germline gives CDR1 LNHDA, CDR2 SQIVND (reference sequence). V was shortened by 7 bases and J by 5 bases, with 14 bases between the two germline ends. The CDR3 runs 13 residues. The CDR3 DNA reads TGTGCCAGTAAACAGGGAGTTGAAACTGAAGCTTTCTTT. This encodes CASKQGVETEAFF.

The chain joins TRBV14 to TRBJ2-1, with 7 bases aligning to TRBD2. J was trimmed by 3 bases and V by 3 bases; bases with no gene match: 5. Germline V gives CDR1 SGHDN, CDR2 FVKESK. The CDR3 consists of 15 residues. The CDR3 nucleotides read TGTGCCAGCAGCCATTGGACTAGGCTCTACAATGAGCAGTTCTTC. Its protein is CASSHWTRLYNEQFF.

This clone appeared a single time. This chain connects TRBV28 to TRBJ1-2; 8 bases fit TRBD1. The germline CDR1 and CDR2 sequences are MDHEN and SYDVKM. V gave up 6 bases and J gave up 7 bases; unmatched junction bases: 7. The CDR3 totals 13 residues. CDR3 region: CASSPAGGLGYTF. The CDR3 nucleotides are TGTGCCAGCAGCCCCGCAGGGGGCCTTGGCTACACCTTC.

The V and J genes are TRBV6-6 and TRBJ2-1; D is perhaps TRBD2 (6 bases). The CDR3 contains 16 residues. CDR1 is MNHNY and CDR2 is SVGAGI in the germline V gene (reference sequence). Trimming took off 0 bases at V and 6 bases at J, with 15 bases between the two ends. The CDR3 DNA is TGTGCCAGCAGTTACTCCCGTCAGGTGGGGGGCAATGAGCAGTTCTTC. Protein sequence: CASSYSRQVGGNEQFF.

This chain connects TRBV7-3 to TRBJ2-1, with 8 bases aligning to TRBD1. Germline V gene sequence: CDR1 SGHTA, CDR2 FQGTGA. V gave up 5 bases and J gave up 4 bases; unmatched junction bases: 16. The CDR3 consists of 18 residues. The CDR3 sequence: CASSPRQGPLRSYNEQFF. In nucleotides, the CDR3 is TGTGCCAGCAGCCCACGACAGGGGCCCCTTCGGTCGTACAATGAGCAGTTCTTC.

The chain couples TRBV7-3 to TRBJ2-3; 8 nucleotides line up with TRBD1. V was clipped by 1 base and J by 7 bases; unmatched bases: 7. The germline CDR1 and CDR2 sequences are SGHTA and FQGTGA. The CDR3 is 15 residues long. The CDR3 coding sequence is TGTGCCAGCAGCTTAATGGGGACAGGCGGCAATACGCAGTATTTT. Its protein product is CASSLMGTGGNTQYF. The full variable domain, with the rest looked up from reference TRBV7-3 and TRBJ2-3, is GAGVSQTPSNKVTEKGKYVELRCDPISGHTALYWYRQSLGQGPEFLIYFQGTGAADDSGLPNDRFFAVRPEGSVSTLKIQRTERGDSAVYLCASSLMGTGGNTQYFGPGTRLTVL.